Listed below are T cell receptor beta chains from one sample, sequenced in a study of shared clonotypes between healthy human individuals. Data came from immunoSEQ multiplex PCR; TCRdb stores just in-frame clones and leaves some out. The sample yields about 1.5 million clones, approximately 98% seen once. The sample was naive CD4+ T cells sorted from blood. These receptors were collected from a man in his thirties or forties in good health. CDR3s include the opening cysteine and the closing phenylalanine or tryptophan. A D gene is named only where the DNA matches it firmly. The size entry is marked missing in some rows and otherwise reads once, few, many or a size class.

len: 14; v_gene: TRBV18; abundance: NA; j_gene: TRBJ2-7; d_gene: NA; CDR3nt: TGTGCCAGCTCACCTCTCGACAGCTTTTACGAGCAGTACTTC; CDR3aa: CASSPLDSFYEQYF
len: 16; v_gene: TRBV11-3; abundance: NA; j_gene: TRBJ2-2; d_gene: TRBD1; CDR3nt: TGTGCCAGCAGCCCCCCAACTCCGACAGGGACGGGGGAGCTGTTTTTT; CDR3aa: CASSPPTPTGTGELFF
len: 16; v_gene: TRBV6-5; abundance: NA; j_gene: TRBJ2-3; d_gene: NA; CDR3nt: TGTGCCAGCAGTTTGGGCCCCACGGGATCTGCAGATACGCAGTATTTT; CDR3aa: CASSLGPTGSADTQYF
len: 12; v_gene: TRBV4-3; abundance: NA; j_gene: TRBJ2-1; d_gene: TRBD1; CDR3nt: TGCGCCAGCAGCCAAGGACCACAGGGGCGTTTCTTC; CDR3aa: CASSQGPQGRFF
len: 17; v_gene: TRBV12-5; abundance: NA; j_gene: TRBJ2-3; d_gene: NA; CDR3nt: TGTGCTAGTGGTTTGGGCAGGGGCCAGTCGAGCACAGATACGCAGTATTTT; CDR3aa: CASGLGRGQSSTDTQYF
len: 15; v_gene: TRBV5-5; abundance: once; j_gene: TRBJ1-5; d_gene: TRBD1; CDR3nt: TGTGCCAGCAGCCTGGGACAGTTTCCCAATCAGCCCCAGCATTTT; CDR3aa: CASSLGQFPNQPQHF
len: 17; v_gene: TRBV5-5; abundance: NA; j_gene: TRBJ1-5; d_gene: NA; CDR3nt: TGTGCCAGCAGCCCCCGCGGCATGGGGTTTGGCAATCAGCCCCAGCATTTT; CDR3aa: CASSPRGMGFGNQPQHF
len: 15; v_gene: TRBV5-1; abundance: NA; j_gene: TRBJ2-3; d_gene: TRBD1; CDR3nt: TGCGCCAGCAGCCCCCGACAGGGAAGCCCAGATACGCAGTATTTT; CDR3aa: CASSPRQGSPDTQYF
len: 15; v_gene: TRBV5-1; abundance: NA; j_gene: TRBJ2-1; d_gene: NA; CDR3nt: TGCGCCAGCAGCTTGATTGGACAAACCTACAATGAGCAGTTCTTC; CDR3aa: CASSLIGQTYNEQFF
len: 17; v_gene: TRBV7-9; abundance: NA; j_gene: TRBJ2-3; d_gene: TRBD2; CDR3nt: TGTGCCAGCAGCTTAGATGGGAGGGCTCTTCGCACAGATACGCAGTATTTT; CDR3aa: CASSLDGRALRTDTQYF
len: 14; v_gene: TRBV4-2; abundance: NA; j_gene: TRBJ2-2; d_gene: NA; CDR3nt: TGTGCCAGCAGCCAAGATCGTGGGAGCGGGGAGCTGTTTTTT; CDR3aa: CASSQDRGSGELFF
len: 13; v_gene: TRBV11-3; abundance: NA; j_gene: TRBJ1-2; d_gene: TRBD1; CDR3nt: TGTGCCAGCATTCGACAGGGAGCCTATGGCTACACCTTC; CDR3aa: CASIRQGAYGYTF
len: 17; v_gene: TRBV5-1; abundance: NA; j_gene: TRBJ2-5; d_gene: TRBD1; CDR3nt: TGCGCCAGCAGCTATAACAGGTTACAGGGGAATCTAGAGACCCAGTACTTC; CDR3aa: CASSYNRLQGNLETQYF
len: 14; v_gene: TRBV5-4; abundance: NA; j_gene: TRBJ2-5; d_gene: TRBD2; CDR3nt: TGTGCCAGCAGCTCCGGACTAGCTTATGAGACCCAGTACTTC; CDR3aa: CASSSGLAYETQYF
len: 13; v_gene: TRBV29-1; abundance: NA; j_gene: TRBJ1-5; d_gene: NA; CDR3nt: TGCAGCGTCCTCGTGGGGCCGGAGCAGCCCCAGCATTTT; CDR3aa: CSVLVGPEQPQHF
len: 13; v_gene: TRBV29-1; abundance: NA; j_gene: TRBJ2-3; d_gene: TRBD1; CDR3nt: TGCAGCGCAAGACAGGGGCACACAGATACGCAGTATTTT; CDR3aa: CSARQGHTDTQYF
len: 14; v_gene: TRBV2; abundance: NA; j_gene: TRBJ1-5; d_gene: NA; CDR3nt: TGTGCCAGCAGTGGCAGGGGTTGGGGTCAGCCCCAGCATTTT; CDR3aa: CASSGRGWGQPQHF
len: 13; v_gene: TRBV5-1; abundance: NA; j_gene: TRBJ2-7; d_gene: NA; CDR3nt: TGCGCCAGCAGCTTGGCGGACTTATCCGAGCAGTACTTC; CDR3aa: CASSLADLSEQYF
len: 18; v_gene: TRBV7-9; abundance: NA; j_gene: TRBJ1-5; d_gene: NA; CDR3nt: TGTGCCAGCAGCTTACGGTCAGGGGACACCGATAGCAATCAGCCCCAGCATTTT; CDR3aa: CASSLRSGDTDSNQPQHF
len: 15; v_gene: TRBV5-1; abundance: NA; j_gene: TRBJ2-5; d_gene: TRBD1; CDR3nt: TGCGCCAGCAGCTTAAGGCAGGGGGCGGGTGAGACCCAGTACTTC; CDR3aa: CASSLRQGAGETQYF
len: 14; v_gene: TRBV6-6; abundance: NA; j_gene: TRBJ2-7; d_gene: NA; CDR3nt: TGTGCCAGCACCAGACAGTCCTACGACTACGAGCAGTACTTC; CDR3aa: CASTRQSYDYEQYF
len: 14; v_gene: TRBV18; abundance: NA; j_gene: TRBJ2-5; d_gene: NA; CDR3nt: TGTGCCAGCTCACCACTTCCCCCGCAAGAGACCCAGTACTTC; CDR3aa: CASSPLPPQETQYF
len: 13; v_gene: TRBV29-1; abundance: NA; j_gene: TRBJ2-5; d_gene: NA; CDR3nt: TGCAGCGTTGCGGCGGGACGGCCGGAGACCCAGTACTTC; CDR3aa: CSVAAGRPETQYF
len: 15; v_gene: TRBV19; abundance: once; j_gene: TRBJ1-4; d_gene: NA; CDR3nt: TGTGCCAGTAGATCCCGCGGAGGAAGGAATGAAAAACTGTTTTTT; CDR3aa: CASRSRGGRNEKLFF
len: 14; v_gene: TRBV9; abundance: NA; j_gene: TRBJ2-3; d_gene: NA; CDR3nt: TGTGCCAGCAGCGGAGGCGGGGCAGGTCATACGCAGTATTTT; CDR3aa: CASSGGGAGHTQYF
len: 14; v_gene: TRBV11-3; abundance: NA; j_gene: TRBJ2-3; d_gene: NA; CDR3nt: TGTGCCAGCAGCAAAGACCCACTCACAGATACGCAGTATTTT; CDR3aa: CASSKDPLTDTQYF
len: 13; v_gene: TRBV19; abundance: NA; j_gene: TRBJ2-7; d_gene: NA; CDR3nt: TGTGCCAGTAGTATGGTCGGAGGGGAAGAGCAGTACTTC; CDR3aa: CASSMVGGEEQYF
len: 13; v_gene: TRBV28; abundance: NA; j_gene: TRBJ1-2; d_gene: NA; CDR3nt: TGTGCCAGCAGTTTAAACGGAAACTATGGCTACACCTTC; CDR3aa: CASSLNGNYGYTF
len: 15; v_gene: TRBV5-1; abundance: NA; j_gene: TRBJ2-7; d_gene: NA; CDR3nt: TGCGCCAGCAGCCTGGGTACTGGGAGCCTGTACGAGCAGTACTTC; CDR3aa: CASSLGTGSLYEQYF
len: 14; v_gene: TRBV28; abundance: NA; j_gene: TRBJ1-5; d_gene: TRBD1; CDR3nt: TGTGCCAGCAGTTTAGGGGACAGATATCAGCCCCAGCATTTT; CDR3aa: CASSLGDRYQPQHF
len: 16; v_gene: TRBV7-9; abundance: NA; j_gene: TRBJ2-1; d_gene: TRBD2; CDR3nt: TGTGCCAGCAGCACCATGGGTACTAGCGGGAGCAATGAGCAGTTCTTC; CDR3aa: CASSTMGTSGSNEQFF
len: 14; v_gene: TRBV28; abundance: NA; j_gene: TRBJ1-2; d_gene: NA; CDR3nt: TGTGCCAGCAGTTTACCCAGCACTAACTATGGCTACACCTTC; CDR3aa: CASSLPSTNYGYTF
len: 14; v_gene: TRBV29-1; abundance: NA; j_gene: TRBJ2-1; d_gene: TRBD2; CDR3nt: TGCAGTCGGGCGGGACTAGACAGCGGGAATGAGCAGTTCTTC; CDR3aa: CSRAGLDSGNEQFF
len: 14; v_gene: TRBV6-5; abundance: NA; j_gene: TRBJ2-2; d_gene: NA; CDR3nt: TGTGCCAGCAGTTTGGGGGGAGACACCGGGGAGCTGTTTTTT; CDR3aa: CASSLGGDTGELFF
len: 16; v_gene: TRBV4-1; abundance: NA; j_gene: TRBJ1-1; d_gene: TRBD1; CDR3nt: TGCGCCAGCAGCCAAGATAGAATCCCGACAGGGGGTGAAGCTTTCTTT; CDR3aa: CASSQDRIPTGGEAFF
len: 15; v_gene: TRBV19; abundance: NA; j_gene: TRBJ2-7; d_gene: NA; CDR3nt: TGTGCCACCTACACGGCAGCTCAATATCCTGGGGAGCAGTACTTC; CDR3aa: CATYTAAQYPGEQYF
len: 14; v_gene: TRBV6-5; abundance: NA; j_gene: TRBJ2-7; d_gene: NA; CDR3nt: TGTGCCAGCAGTTACTCGAGATTGTCCTACGAGCAGTACTTC; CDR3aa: CASSYSRLSYEQYF
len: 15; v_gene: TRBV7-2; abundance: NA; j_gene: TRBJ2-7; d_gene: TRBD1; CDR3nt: TGTGCCAGCAGCTTAGGTAGCAGGGGGCAGTACGAGCAGTACTTC; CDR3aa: CASSLGSRGQYEQYF
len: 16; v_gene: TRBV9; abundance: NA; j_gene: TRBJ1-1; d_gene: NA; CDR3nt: TGTGCCAGCAGCGTAGGAATATCTCTACCTAACACTGAAGCTTTCTTT; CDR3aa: CASSVGISLPNTEAFF
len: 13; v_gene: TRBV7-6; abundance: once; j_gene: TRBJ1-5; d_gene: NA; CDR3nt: TGTGCCAGCAGCTTACGGGGGAACCAGCCCCAGCATTTT; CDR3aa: CASSLRGNQPQHF
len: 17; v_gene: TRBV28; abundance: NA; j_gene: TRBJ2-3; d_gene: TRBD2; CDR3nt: TGTGCCAGCAGTCAAAGGGTAGTAGCGGGAGTCACAGATACGCAGTATTTT; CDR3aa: CASSQRVVAGVTDTQYF
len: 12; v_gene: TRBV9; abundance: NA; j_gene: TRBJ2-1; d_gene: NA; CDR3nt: TGTGCCAGCAGCGTAGTTTACGGTGAGCAGTTCTTC; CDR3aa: CASSVVYGEQFF
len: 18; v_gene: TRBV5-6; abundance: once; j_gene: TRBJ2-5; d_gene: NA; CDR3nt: TGTGCCAGCAGCTCATTGGCCAGGGGGCGGGAGTACCAAGAGACCCAGTACTTC; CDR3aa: CASSSLARGREYQETQYF
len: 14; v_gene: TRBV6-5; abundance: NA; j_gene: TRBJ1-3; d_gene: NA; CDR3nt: TGTGCCAGCAGTTATTACAGAGCTGGAAACACCATATATTTT; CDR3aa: CASSYYRAGNTIYF
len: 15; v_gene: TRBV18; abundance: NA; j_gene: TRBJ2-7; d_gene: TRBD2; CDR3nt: TGTGCCAGCTCACCAAGGTCGGCGGGAGAGGTCGAGCAGTACTTC; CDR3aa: CASSPRSAGEVEQYF
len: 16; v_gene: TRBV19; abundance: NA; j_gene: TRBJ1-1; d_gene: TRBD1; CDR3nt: TGTGCCAGTATAAGCCCTCAGACAGGGTGGGAGACTGAAGCTTTCTTT; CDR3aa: CASISPQTGWETEAFF
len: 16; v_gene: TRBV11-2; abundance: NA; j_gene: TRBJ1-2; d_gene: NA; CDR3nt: TGTGCCAGCAGCTCCCGGACAGCCCCCTCTAACTATGGCTACACCTTC; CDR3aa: CASSSRTAPSNYGYTF
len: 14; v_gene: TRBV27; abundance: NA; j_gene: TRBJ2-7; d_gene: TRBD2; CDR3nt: TGTGCCAGCAGCCCGTTAGCGGGAGTAACCGAGCAGTACTTC; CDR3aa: CASSPLAGVTEQYF
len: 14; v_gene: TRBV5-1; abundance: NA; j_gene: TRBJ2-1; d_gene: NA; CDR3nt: TGCGCCAGCAGCTTGGCAACTGCCGTGCATGAGCAGTTCTTC; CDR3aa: CASSLATAVHEQFF
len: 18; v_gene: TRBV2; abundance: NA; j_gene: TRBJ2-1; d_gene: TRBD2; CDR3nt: TGTGCCAGCAGTCGCTCTCCTTCTAGCGGGAGGTCTTCCAATGAGCAGTTCTTC; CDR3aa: CASSRSPSSGRSSNEQFF
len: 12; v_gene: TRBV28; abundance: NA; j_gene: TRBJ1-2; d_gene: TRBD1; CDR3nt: TGTGCCAGCAGTAGACAGGGCTATGGCTACACCTTC; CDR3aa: CASSRQGYGYTF
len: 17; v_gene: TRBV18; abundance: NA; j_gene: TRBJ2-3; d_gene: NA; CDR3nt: TGTGCCAGCTCAACAAACCGCCCAAATCTAGGAGCAGATACGCAGTATTTT; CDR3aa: CASSTNRPNLGADTQYF
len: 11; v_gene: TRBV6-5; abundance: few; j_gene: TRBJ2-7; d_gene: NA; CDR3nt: TGTGCCAGCAGGAGCTCCTACGAGCAGTACTTC; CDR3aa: CASRSSYEQYF
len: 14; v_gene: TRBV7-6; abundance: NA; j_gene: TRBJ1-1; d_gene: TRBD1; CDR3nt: TGTGCCAGCAGGCGGGACAGGGTTTTCGGTGAAGCTTTCTTT; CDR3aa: CASRRDRVFGEAFF